This TCR beta chain derives from a study of cytomegalovirus exposure and HLA in healthy donors. Germline V gene data show CDR1 as GTSNPN and CDR2 as SVGIG (reference sequence). V lost 0 bases, J lost 6 bases, and 5 bases lay in between. CDR3 length: 12 amino acids. It was with 60 Vbeta and 13 Jbeta primers that the PCR ran. Some clones are missing from TCRdb's copy, which holds only in-frame ones; the method was immunoSEQ multiplex PCR. In total, the table holds 110,000 to 150,000 clones. This clonotype originated in a male donor in good health and CMV-seronegative. The sample comprised PBMCs. This sequence joins TRBV30 and TRBJ1-4; D is perhaps TRBD1 (5 bases). The CDR3 sequence is CAWSVGDEKLFF. CDR3 in DNA: TGTGCCTGGAGTGTAGGGGATGAAAAACTGTTTTTT.